Below, 23 T cell receptor beta chains from the same sample are listed, as sequenced in a study of Ad26.COV2.S vaccination and SARS-CoV-2 variants. Treatment specified: 19 received Ad26.COV2.S at low or high dose, single or two shots; roughly 5 received placebo; per-sample allocation not given. Sampling happened 63 days after the first vaccine or placebo injection. Repertoires were generated with immunoSEQ multiplex PCR, while TCRdb's copy carries only in-frame clones and drops some. The table shows around 300,000 clones, with almost 90% occurring only once. The sample was peripheral blood, taken in a trial of Ad26.COV2.S vaccine versus placebo. These receptors were obtained from a person between 18 and 65 years old who received the Ad26.COV2.S COVID-19 vaccine or a placebo.

The chain combines TRBV5-6 with TRBJ2-7; D possibly corresponds to TRBD2 (6 bases). This CDR3 spans 13 amino acids. Per germline, CDR1 SGHDT and CDR2 YYEEEE. V gave up 2 bases and J gave up 2 bases, with 8 bases separating them. The CDR3: CASSLREAYEQYF. CDR3 DNA: TGTGCCAGCAGCTTAAGGGAGGCCTACGAGCAGTACTTC. Supplemented by reference TRBV5-6 and TRBJ2-7, the full variable domain reads DAGVTQSPTHLIKTRGQQVTLRCSPKSGHDTVSWYQQALGQGPQFIFQYYEEEERQRGNFPDRFSGHQFPNYSSELNVNALLLGDSALYLCASSLREAYEQYFGPGTRLTVT.

The chain carries TRBV30 and TRBJ1-2; no reliable D call. Trimming removed 3 bases from V and 4 bases from J, with 15 bases in between. This CDR3 is built from 14 residues. Germline assignment: CDR1 GTSNPN and CDR2 SVGIG (reference sequence). The CDR3 spells CAWRTPGRSYGYTF. The CDR3 DNA is TGTGCCTGGAGGACGCCTGGTAGAAGCTATGGCTACACCTTC.

V usage is TRBV27 and J usage is TRBJ1-5; D gene uncertain. Germline lookup yields CDR1 MNHEY and CDR2 SMNVEV (reference sequence). Trimming pared 6 bases from V and 4 bases from J, leaving 13 bases between. The CDR3 sequence is 14 residues long. CDR3 coding DNA: TGTGCCAGCAGCCCTCTAGACGGAAATCAGCCCCAGCATTTT. Translated: CASSPLDGNQPQHF.

This sequence joins TRBV19 and TRBJ1-2; 9 nucleotides line up with TRBD1. Germline V gene data show CDR1 as LNHDA and CDR2 as SQIVND (reference sequence). This CDR3 spans 14 amino acids. V lost 6 bases and J lost 4; bases outside the gene matches: 6. CDR3 sequence reads: CASRLLTGGYGYTF. The CDR3 DNA reads as TGTGCCAGTAGACTCTTGACAGGGGGCTATGGCTACACCTTC.

The V call is TRBV7-2, the J call TRBJ1-1; TRBD1 matches at 7 bases. The length of the CDR3 is 17 residues. In germline, CDR1 is SGHTA, CDR2 FQGNSA. The V gene end was trimmed by 0 bases and the J gene end by 1 base; junction bases not matched to a gene: 8. The CDR3 region is CASSLAFFDRANTEAFF. The CDR3 nucleotides read TGTGCCAGCAGCTTAGCCTTTTTCGACAGGGCGAACACTGAAGCTTTCTTT.

V is TRBV12-3 or TRBV12-4 and J is TRBJ1-2; D is unclear. CDR3 length equals 13 residues. The ends were cut back, 5 bases at V and 4 bases at J, with 11 bases in the middle. CDR3 protein: CASSPPEVYGYTF. The CDR3 nucleotides read TGTGCCAGCAGTCCACCGGAGGTCTATGGCTACACCTTC.

The V gene is TRBV28, the J gene TRBJ1-2; 8 bases are shared with TRBD1. This CDR3 has 13 residues. Germline V gene lookup returns CDR1 MDHEN and CDR2 SYDVKM. Unmatched junction bases numbered 5, after V lost 6 bases and J lost 5 bases. For the CDR3, the DNA is TGTGCCAGCAGGATCACAGGGGGTTATGGCTACACCTTC. Protein: CASRITGGYGYTF.

The chain combines TRBV5-1 with TRBJ1-1; TRBD1 aligns across 8 bases. V shed 4 bases and J 2 bases; nucleotides not matched to a gene: 10. CDR1 is SGHRS, CDR2 YFSETQ, per germline. The CDR3 consists of 16 residues. As DNA, the CDR3 is TGCGCCAGCAGCCAGACAGGGGCCGGGGGAAACACTGAAGCTTTCTTT. It encodes CASSQTGAGGNTEAFF.

This clone was seen only once. CDR3 coding DNA: TGCACCAGCAGCCAAGATGGTTGGGAGCGCACAGATACGCAGTATTTT. Protein sequence: CTSSQDGWERTDTQYF. The genes are TRBV1 and TRBJ2-3; the D call in the table, TRBD2, was not verified against the DNA. TRBV1 is shown as a pseudogene. CDR3 length: 16 amino acids.

This chain uses TRBV7-8 with TRBJ1-3; D is ambiguous. Looked up from germline, CDR1 is SGHVS and CDR2 is FQNEAQ. V lost 5 bases to trimming and J lost 5 bases, with 25 bases between them. The CDR3 has 18 residues. The CDR3 DNA reads as TGTGCCAGCAGCCCTACCCGCAGCACGTGGGGTCGGAGAAACACCATATATTTT. Its protein product is CASSPTRSTWGRRNTIYF.

The genes are TRBV28 and TRBJ1-4, with D possibly matching TRBD1 (5 bases). V was trimmed by 2 bases and J by 8 bases, leaving 12 bases between them. The CDR3 length is 14 residues. Looked up from germline, CDR1 is MDHEN and CDR2 is SYDVKM. The CDR3 DNA sequence: TGTGCCAGCAGTTTACTGGGGGTGGGCGAAAAACTGTTTTTT. Its protein product is CASSLLGVGEKLFF.

The gene calls are TRBV29-1 and TRBJ1-4; 9 nucleotides align to TRBD1. Trimming removed 5 bases from V and 6 bases from J; junction bases left unmatched: 1. The CDR3 spans 12 residues. Germline V CDR1 and CDR2: SQVTM, ANQGSEA. In DNA form, the CDR3 reads TGCAGCGTTCGGACAGGGGATGAAAAACTGTTTTTT. This translates into CSVRTGDEKLFF.

J is TRBJ2-2 and V is TRBV4-3; D is unclear. Between the trimmed V and J ends, which lost 4 bases and 1 base, there was a span of 13 bases. The CDR3 spans 16 residues. The germline CDR1 and CDR2 sequences are LGHNA and YSLEER. CDR3 loop: CASSPSLARNTGELFF. The CDR3 DNA reads as TGCGCCAGCAGCCCCTCCTTAGCAAGGAACACCGGGGAGCTGTTTTTT.

The rearrangement links TRBV7-2 to TRBJ2-1; 10 nucleotides line up with TRBD2. The germline V gene has CDR1 SGHTA and CDR2 FQGNSA. Germline trimming cut 3 bases from V and 9 bases from J; bases unmatched to any gene: 8. The CDR3 loop spans 15 amino acids. DNA of the CDR3: TGTGCCAGCAGCTTGGAAGCGGGAGGGCCCTCTGAGCAGTTCTTC. It codes for CASSLEAGGPSEQFF. Full variable domain (missing parts from reference TRBV7-2 and TRBJ2-1): GAGVSQSPSNKVTEKGKDVELRCDPISGHTALYWYRQSLGQGLEFLIYFQGNSAPDKSGLPSDRFSAERTGGSVSTLTIQRTQQEDSAVYLCASSLEAGGPSEQFFGPGTRLTVL.

The V gene is TRBV10-3, the J gene TRBJ1-5; 8 bases are shared with TRBD1. Germline CDR1 reads ENHRY; CDR2 reads SYGVKD. J lost 5 bases, V lost 5 bases, and 8 bases had no gene match. CDR3 size: 15 residues. The DNA for the CDR3 is TGTGCCATCAGTATAGCCGGGACAGGAGATCAGCCCCAGCATTTT. Its protein is CAISIAGTGDQPQHF.

J is TRBJ1-5 and V is TRBV5-8; 11 nucleotides line up with TRBD1. The germline V gene encodes CDR1 SGHTS and CDR2 YDEGEE. The V gene end was trimmed by 4 bases and the J gene end by 4 bases; junction bases not matched to a gene: 4. The CDR3 is 15 residues long. As DNA, the CDR3 is TGTGCCAGCAGCCCTGGACAGGGGGCTAATCAGCCCCAGCATTTT. It translates to CASSPGQGANQPQHF. Full variable domain (remainder filled in from reference TRBV5-8 and TRBJ1-5): EAGVTQSPTHLIKTRGQQATLRCSPISGHTSVYWYQQALGLGLQFLLWYDEGEERNRGNFPPRFSGRQFPNYSSELNVNALELEDSALYLCASSPGQGANQPQHFGDGTRLSIL.

The J gene is TRBJ2-1, the V gene TRBV6-6; 7 bases line up with TRBD2. Germline-derived CDR1 and CDR2 are MNHNY and SVGAGI (reference sequence). J was trimmed by 6 bases and V by 6 bases; bases with no gene match: 14. The CDR3 totals 16 residues. The CDR3: CASRNVAYGEGNEQFF. In nucleotides, the CDR3 is TGTGCCAGCAGAAACGTAGCGTACGGGGAGGGCAATGAGCAGTTCTTC.

This clone was counted a single time. The chain links TRBV27 to TRBJ2-7; weak D call: TRBD1 (7 bases). The CDR3 has 18 amino acids. With 0 bases removed from V and 6 bases from J, the gap between germline ends came to 24 bases. The germline CDR1 and CDR2 sequences are MNHEY and SMNVEV (reference sequence). DNA of the CDR3: TGTGCCAGCAGTTTATCAAGGGGGTTGAGGGCAGGGGGGAGCGAGCAGTACTTC. Translated: CASSLSRGLRAGGSEQYF.

This chain joins TRBV7-2 and TRBJ1-1; D is unresolved. Trimming pared 1 base from V and 5 bases from J, leaving 8 bases between. This CDR3 comprises 13 residues. From germline, CDR1 is SGHTA and CDR2 FQGNSA. This CDR3 reads CASSLDRRTEAFF. The CDR3 DNA reads as TGTGCCAGCAGCTTAGACCGGAGGACTGAAGCTTTCTTT.

The chain uses TRBV6-5 and TRBJ2-7; no clear D gene. Germline V gene data show CDR1 as MNHEY and CDR2 as SVGAGI. The CDR3 loop spans 11 amino acids. Between the trimmed V and J ends, which lost 7 bases and 6 bases, there was a span of 10 bases. The CDR3 reads CASTVKGEQYF. In DNA form, the CDR3 reads TGTGCCAGCACAGTTAAGGGCGAGCAGTACTTC.

The V call is TRBV5-1, the J call TRBJ2-3, with 8 bases identical to TRBD2. The CDR3 is made up of 15 amino acids. CDR1 and CDR2 (germline): SGHRS, YFSETQ. V lost 2 bases, J lost 4 bases, and 6 bases stayed unmatched. DNA for the CDR3: TGCGCCAGCAGCTTCGTAGCGGGATTTTCAGATACGCAGTATTTT. Translated: CASSFVAGFSDTQYF.

The J gene is TRBJ2-1, the V gene TRBV4-2; 11 nucleotides align to TRBD2. The CDR3 is 15 amino acids. With 4 bases clipped from V and 3 bases from J, the junction kept 2 bases outside the gene matches. Germline V gene data show CDR1 as LGHNA and CDR2 as YNFKEQ. In DNA form, the CDR3 reads TGTGCCAGCAGCCTGACTAGCGGGAACTACAATGAGCAGTTCTTC. This encodes CASSLTSGNYNEQFF.

The rearrangement links TRBV9 to TRBJ2-2; TRBD2 aligns across 15 bases. The CDR3 sequence is 16 residues long. With V trimmed by 4 bases and J by 6 bases, 4 bases remained unmatched. The germline gives CDR1 SGDLS, CDR2 YYNGEE. The CDR3 spells CASSRGLAGGAGELFF. CDR3 coding DNA: TGTGCCAGCAGCCGCGGACTAGCGGGGGGGGCCGGGGAGCTGTTTTTT.